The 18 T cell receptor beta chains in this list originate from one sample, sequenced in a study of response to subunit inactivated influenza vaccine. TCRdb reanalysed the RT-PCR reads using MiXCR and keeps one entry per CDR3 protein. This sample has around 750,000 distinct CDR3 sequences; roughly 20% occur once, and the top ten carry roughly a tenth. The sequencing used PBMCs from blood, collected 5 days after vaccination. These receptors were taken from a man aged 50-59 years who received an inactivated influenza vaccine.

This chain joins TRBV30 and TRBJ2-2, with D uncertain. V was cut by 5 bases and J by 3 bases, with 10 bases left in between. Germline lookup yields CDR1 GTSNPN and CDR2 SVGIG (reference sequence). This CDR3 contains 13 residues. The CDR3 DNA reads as TGTGCCTGGCGGCTCGAGGACACCGGGGAGCTGTTTTTT. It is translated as CAWRLEDTGELFF.

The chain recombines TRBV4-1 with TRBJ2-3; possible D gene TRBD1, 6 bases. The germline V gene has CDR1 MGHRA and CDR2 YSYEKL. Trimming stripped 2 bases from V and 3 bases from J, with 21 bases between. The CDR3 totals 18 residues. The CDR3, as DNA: TGCGCCAGCAGCCAAAATTGGGGGCCAAGGGGGTTGACAGATACGCAGTATTTT. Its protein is CASSQNWGPRGLTDTQYF.

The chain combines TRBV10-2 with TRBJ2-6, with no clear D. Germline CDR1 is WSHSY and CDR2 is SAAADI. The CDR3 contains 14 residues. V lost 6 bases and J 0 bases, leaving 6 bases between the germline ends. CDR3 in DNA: TGCGCCAGCAGGGGCATCTCTGGGGCCAACGTCCTGACTTTC. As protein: CASRGISGANVLTF.

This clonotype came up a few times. DNA for the CDR3: TGTGCCACCAGCACCTCACTTGGCGATGAGCAGTTCTTC. Protein product: CATSTSLGDEQFF. This chain joins TRBV15 and TRBJ2-1; no definite D call. Germline V gives CDR1 LNHNV, CDR2 YYDKDF (reference sequence). The CDR3 runs to 13 residues. The V end lost 4 bases, the J end lost 8 bases, and 12 bases lay between the germline ends.

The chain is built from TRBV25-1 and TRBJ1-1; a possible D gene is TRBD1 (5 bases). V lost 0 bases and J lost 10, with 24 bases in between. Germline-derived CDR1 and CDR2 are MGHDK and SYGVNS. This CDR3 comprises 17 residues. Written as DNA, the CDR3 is TGTGCCAGCAGTGAATACGACCCCCGGACGGCCGGGGGTAGAGCTTTCTTT. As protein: CASSEYDPRTAGGRAFF.

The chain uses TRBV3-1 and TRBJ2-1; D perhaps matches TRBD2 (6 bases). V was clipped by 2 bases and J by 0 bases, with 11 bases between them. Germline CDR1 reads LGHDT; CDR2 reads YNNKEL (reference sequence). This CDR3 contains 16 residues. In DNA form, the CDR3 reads TGTGCCAGCAGCCAACCGGGACTTCCCTCCTACAATGAGCAGTTCTTC. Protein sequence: CASSQPGLPSYNEQFF.

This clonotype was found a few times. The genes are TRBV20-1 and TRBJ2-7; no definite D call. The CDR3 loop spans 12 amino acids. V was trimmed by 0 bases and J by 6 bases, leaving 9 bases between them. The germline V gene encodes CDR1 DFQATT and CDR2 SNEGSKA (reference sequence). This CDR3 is CSAREGALEQYF. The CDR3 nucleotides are TGCAGTGCTAGAGAGGGCGCACTCGAGCAGTACTTC.

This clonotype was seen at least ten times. The CDR3 loop reads CSARGPGNNEQFF. The CDR3 DNA follows: TGCAGTGCTAGGGGGCCGGGGAACAATGAGCAGTTCTTC. The rearrangement links TRBV20-1 to TRBJ2-1, with D perhaps given as TRBD1 or TRBD2 (5 bases each). The CDR3 consists of 13 residues. Trimming shortened V by 3 bases and J by 5 bases, and 11 bases separated the two germline ends. Germline V gene data show CDR1 as DFQATT and CDR2 as SNEGSKA (reference sequence).

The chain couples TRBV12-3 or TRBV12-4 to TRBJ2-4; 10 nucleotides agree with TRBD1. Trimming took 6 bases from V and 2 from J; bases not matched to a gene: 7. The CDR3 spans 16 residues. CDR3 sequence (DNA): TGTGCCAGCAGATATAGGACAGGGGGTCCCAAAAACATTCAGTACTTC. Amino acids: CASRYRTGGPKNIQYF.

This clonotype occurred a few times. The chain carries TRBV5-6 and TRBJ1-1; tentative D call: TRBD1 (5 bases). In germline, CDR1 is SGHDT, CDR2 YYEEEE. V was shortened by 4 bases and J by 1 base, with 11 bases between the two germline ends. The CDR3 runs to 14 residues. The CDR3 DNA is TGTGCCAGCAGCAGGGACCACGGGAACACTGAAGCTTTCTTT. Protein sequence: CASSRDHGNTEAFF.

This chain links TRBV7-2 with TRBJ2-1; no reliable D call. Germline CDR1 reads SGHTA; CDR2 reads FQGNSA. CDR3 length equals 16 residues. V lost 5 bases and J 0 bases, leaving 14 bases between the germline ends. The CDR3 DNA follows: TGTGCCAGCAGCCCCAGCGTTACCAGCTCCTACAATGAGCAGTTCTTC. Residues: CASSPSVTSSYNEQFF.

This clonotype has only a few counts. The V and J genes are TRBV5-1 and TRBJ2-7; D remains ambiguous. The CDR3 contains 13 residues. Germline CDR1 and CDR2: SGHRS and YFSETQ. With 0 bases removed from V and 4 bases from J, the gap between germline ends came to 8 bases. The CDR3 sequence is CASSLEAGYEQYF. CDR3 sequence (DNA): TGCGCCAGCAGCTTGGAGGCTGGATACGAGCAGTACTTC.

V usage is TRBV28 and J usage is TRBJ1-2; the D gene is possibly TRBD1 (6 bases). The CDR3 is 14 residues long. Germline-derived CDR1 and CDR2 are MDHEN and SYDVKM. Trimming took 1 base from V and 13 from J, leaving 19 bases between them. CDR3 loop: CASSLSPGEGRSTF. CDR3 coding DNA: TGTGCCAGCAGTTTATCTCCAGGGGAGGGTCGAAGCACCTTC.

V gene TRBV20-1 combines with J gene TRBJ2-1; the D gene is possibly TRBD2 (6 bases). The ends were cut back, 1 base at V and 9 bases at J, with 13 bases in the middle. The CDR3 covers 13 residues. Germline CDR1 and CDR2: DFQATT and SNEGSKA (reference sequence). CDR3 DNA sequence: TGCAGTGCTAGAGGACTAGAAGGAATTGAGCAGTTCTTC. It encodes CSARGLEGIEQFF.

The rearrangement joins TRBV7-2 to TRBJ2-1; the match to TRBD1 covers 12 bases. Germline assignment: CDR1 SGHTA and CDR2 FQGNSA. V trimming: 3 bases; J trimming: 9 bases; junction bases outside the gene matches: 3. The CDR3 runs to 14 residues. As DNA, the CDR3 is TGTGCCAGCAGCTTGGGGACAGGGGGCGCTGAGCAGTTCTTC. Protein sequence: CASSLGTGGAEQFF. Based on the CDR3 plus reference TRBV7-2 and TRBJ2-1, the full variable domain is GAGVSQSPSNKVTEKGKDVELRCDPISGHTALYWYRQSLGQGLEFLIYFQGNSAPDKSGLPSDRFSAERTGGSVSTLTIQRTQQEDSAVYLCASSLGTGGAEQFFGPGTRLTVL.

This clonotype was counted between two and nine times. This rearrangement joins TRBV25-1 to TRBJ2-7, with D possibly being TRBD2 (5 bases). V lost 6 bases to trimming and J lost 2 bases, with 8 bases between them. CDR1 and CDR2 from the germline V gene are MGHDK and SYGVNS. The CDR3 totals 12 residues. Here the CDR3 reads CASRREPYEQYF. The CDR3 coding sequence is TGTGCCAGCAGGAGGGAACCCTACGAGCAGTACTTC.

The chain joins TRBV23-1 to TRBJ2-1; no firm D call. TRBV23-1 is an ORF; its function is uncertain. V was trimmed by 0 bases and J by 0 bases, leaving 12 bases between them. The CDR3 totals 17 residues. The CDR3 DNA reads TGCGCCAGCAGTCAATCTGGGCAGAGACGCTCCTACAATGAGCAGTTCTTC. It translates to CASSQSGQRRSYNEQFF.

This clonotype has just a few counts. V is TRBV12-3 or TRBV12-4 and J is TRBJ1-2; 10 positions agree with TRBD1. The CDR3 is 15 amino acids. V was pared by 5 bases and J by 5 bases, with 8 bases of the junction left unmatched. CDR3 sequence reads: CASSTIGQGGYGYTF. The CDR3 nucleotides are TGTGCCAGCAGTACCATCGGACAGGGGGGATATGGCTACACCTTC.